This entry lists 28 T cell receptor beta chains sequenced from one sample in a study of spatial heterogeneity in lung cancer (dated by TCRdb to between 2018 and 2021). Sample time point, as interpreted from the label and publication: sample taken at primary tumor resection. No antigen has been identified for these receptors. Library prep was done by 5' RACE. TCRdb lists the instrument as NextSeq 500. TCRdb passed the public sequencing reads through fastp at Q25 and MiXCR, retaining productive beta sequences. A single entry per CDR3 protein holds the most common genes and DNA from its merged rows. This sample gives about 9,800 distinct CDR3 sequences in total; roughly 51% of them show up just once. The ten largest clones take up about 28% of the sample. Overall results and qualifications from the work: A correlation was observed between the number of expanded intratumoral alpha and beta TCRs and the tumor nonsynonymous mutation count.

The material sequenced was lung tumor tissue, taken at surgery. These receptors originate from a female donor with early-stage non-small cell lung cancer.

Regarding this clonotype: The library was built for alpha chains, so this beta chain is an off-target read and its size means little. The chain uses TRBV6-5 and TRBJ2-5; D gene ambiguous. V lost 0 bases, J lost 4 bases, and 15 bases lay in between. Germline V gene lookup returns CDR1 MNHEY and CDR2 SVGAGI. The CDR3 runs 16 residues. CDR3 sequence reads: CASSYSTVRSGETQYF. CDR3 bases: TGTGCCAGCAGTTACTCGACTGTTAGGTCAGGAGAGACCCAGTACTTC.

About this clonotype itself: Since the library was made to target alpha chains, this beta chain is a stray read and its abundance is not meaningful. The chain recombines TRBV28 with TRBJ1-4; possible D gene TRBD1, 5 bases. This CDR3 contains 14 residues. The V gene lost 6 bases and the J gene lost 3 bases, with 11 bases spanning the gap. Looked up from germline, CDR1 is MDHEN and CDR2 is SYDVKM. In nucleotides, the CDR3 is TGTGCCAGCAGCCCTTGGGGGGCTAATGAAAAACTGTTTTTT. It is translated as CASSPWGANEKLFF. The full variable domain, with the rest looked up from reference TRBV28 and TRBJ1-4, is DVKVTQSSRYLVKRTGEKVFLECVQDMDHENMFWYRQDPGLGLRLIYFSYDVKMKEKGDIPEGYSVSREKKERFSLILESASTNQTSMYLCASSPWGANEKLFFGSGTQLSVL.

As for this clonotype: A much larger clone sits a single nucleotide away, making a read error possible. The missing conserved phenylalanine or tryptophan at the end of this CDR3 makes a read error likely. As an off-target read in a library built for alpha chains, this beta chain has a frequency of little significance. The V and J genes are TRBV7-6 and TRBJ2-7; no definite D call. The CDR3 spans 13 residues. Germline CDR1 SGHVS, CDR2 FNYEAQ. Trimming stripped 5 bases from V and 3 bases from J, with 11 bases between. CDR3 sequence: CASSPGPNYEQYS. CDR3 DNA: TGTGCCAGCAGCCCTGGACCGAACTACGAGCAGTACTCC.

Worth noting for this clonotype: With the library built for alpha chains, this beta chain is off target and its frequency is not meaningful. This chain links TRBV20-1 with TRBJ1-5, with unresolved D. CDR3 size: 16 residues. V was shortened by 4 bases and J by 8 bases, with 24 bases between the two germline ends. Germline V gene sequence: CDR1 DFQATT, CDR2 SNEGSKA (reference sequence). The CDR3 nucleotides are TGCAGTGCTACCCGGCACACCACCCCTGAGTTGAAGCCCCAGCATTTT. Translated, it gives CSATRHTTPELKPQHF.

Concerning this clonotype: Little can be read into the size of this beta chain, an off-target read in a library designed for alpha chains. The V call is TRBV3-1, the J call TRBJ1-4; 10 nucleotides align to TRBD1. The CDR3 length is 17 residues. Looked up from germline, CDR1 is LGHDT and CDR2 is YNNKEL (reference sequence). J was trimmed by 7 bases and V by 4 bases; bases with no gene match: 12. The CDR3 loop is CASSPDRGRQSGEKLFF. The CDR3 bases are TGTGCCAGCAGCCCAGACAGGGGGCGACAGTCCGGTGAAAAACTGTTTTTT. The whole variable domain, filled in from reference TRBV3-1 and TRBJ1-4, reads DTAVSQTPKYLVTQMGNDKSIKCEQNLGHDTMYWYKQDSKKFLKIMFSYNNKELIINETVPNRFSPKSPDKAHLNLHINSLELGDSAVYFCASSPDRGRQSGEKLFFGSGTQLSVL.

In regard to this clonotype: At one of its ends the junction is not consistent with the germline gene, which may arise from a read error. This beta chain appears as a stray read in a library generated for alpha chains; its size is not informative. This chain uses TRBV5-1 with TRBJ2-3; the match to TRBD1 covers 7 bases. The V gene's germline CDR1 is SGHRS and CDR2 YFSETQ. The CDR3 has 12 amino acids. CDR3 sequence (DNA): TGCGCCAGCAGATTGGACAGGGATACGCAGTATTTT. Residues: CASRLDRDTQYF.

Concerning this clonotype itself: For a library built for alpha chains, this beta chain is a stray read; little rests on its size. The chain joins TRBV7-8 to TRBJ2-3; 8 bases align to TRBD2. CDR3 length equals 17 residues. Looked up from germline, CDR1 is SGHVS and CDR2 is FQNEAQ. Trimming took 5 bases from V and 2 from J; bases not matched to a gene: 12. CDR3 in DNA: TGTGCCAGCAGCCCCCAGGAACTAGCGGACTACACAGATACGCAGTATTTT. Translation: CASSPQELADYTDTQYF.

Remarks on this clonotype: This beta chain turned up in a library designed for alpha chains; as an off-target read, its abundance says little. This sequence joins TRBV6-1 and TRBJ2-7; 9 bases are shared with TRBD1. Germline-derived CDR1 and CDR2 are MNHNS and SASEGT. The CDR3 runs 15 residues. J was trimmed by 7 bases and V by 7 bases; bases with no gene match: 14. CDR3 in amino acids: CASTLNPGQGNEQYF. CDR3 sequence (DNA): TGTGCCAGCACCCTAAATCCGGGACAGGGAAATGAGCAGTACTTC.

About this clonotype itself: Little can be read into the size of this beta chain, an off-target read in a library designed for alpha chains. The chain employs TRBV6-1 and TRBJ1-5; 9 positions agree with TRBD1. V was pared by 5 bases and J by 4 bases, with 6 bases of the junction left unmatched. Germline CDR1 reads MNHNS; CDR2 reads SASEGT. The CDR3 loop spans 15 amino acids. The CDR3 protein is CASSKGDRVNQPQHF. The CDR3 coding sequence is TGTGCCAGCAGTAAGGGGGACAGGGTTAATCAGCCCCAGCATTTT.

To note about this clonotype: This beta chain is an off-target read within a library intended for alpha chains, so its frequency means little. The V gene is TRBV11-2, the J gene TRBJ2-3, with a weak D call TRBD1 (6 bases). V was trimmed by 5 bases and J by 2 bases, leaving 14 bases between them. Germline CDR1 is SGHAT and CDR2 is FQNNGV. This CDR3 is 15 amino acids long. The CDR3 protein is CASSTKTGFTDTQYF. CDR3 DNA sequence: TGTGCCAGCAGCACCAAGACAGGATTCACAGATACGCAGTATTTT.

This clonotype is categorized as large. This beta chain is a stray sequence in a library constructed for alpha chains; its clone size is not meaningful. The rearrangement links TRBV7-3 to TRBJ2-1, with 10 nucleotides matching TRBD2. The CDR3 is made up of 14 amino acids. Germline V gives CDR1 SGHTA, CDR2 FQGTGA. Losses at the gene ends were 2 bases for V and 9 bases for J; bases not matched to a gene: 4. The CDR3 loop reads CASSLRTSGGEQFF. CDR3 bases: TGTGCCAGCAGCTTACGGACTAGCGGTGGTGAGCAGTTCTTC.

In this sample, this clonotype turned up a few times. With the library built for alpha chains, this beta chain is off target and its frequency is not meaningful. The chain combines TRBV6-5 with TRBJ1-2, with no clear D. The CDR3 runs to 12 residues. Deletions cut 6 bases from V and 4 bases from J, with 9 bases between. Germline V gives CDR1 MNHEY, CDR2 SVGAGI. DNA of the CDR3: TGTGCCAGCAGAGGTGGTGTCTATGGCTACACCTTC. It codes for CASRGGVYGYTF.

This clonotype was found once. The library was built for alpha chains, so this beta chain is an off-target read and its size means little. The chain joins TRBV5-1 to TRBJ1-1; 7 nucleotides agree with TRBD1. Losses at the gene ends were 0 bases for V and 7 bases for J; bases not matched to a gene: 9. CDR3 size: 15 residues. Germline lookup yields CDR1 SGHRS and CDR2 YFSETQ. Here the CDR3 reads CASSLETGSGIEAFF. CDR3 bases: TGCGCCAGCAGCTTGGAGACAGGGTCCGGTATTGAAGCTTTCTTT.

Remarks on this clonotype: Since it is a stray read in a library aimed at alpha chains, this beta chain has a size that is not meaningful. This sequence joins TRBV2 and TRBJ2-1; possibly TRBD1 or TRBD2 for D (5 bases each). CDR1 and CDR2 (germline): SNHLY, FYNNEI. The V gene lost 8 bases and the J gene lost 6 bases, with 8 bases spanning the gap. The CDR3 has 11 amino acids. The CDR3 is CASGGRNEQFF. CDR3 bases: TGTGCCAGCGGGGGACGCAATGAGCAGTTCTTC.

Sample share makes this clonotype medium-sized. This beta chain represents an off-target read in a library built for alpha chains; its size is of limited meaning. The CDR3 sequence: CASSQEIQYEIGGPTRYYEQYF. The CDR3 nucleotides are TGCGCCAGCAGCCAAGAAATCCAGTACGAGATAGGAGGGCCCACTCGTTACTACGAGCAGTACTTC. The chain joins TRBV4-3 to TRBJ2-7, with a weak D call TRBD2 (6 bases). V was trimmed by 0 bases and J by 3 bases, leaving 33 bases between them. This CDR3 is built from 22 residues. Per germline, CDR1 LGHNA and CDR2 YSLEER.

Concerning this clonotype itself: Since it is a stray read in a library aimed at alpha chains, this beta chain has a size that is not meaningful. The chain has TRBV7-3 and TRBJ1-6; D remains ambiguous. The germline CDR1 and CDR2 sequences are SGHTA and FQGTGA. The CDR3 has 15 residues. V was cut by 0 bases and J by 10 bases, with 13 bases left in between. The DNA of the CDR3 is TGTGCCAGCAGCTTAACCCCAAACGGAGTGTCACCCCTCCACTTT. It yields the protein CASSLTPNGVSPLHF.

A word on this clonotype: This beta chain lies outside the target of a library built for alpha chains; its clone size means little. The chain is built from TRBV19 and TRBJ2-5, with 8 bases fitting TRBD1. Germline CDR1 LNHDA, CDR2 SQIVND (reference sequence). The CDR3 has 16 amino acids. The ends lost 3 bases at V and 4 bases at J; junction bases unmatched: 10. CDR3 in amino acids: CASSIGTGGLPETQYF. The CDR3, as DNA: TGTGCCAGTAGTATTGGTACAGGGGGACTCCCAGAGACCCAGTACTTC.

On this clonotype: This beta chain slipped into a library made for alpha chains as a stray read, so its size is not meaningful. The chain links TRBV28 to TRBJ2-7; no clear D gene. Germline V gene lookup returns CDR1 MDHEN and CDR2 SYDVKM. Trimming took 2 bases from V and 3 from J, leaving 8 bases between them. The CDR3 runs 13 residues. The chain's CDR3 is CASSLGENYEQYF. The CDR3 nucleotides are TGTGCCAGCAGTTTAGGAGAGAACTACGAGCAGTACTTC.

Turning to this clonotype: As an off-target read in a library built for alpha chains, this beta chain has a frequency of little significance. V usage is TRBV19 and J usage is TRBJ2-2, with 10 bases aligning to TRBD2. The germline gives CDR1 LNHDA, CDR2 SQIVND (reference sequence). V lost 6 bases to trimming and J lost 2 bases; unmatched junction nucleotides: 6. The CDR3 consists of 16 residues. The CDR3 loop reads CASRSSGGSNTGELFF. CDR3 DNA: TGTGCCAGTAGGAGTAGCGGGGGGTCCAACACCGGGGAGCTGTTTTTT.

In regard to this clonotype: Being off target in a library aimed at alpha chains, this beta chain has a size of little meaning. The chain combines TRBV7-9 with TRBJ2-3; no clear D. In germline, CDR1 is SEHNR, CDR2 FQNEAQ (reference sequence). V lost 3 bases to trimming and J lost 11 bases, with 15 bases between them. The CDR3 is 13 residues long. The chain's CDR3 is CASSFPPVRMQYF. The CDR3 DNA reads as TGTGCCAGCAGCTTCCCGCCTGTTCGGATGCAGTATTTT.

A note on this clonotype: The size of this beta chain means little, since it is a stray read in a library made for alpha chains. The CDR3 region is CSAGQELSGYTF. For the CDR3, the DNA is TGCAGCGCCGGACAGGAGCTAAGTGGCTACACCTTC. The rearrangement links TRBV29-1 to TRBJ1-2; 7 nucleotides align to TRBD1. The length of the CDR3 is 12 residues. Germline V gene data show CDR1 as SQVTM and CDR2 as ANQGSEA. V was pared by 7 bases and J by 7 bases, with 9 bases of the junction left unmatched.

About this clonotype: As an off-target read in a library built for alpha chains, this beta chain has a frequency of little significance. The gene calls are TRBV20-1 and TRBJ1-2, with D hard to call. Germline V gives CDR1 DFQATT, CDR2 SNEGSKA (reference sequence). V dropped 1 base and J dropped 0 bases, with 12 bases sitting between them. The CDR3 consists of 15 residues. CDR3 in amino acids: CSARVSRFSNYGYTF. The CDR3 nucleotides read TGCAGTGCTAGAGTGAGCAGATTTTCTAACTATGGCTACACCTTC.

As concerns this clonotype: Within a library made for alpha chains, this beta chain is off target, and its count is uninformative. CDR3 residues: CSARQGSNEQFF. CDR3 nucleotide sequence: TGCAGTGCTAGACAGGGTTCCAATGAGCAGTTCTTC. V is TRBV20-1 and J is TRBJ2-1, with D possibly matching TRBD1 (5 bases). Germline lookup yields CDR1 DFQATT and CDR2 SNEGSKA (reference sequence). The CDR3 consists of 12 residues. Trimming took off 2 bases at V and 6 bases at J, with 8 bases between the two ends.

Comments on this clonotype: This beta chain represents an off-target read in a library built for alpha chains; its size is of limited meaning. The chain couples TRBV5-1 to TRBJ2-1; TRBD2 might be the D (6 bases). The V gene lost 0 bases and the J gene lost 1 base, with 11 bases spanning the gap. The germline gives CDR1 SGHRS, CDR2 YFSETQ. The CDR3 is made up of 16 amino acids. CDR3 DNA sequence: TGCGCCAGCAGCTTGGACTCGGGGGTATCCTACAATGAGCAGTTCTTC. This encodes CASSLDSGVSYNEQFF.

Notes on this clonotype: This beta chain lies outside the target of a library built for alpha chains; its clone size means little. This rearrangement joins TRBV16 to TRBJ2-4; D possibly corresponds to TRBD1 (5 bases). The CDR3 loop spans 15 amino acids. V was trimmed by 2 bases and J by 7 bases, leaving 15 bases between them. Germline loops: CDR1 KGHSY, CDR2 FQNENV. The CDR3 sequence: CASSQEARQKNIQYF. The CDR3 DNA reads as TGTGCCAGCAGCCAAGAGGCCCGACAGAAGAACATTCAGTACTTC.

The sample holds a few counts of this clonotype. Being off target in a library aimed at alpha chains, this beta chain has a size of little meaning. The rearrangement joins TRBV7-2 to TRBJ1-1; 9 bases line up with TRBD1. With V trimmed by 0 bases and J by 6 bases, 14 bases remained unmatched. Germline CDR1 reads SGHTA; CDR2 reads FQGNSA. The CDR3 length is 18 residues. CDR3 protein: CASSLAPGTGIRGAEAFF. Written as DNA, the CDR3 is TGTGCCAGCAGCTTAGCCCCCGGGACAGGGATCCGAGGAGCTGAAGCTTTCTTT.

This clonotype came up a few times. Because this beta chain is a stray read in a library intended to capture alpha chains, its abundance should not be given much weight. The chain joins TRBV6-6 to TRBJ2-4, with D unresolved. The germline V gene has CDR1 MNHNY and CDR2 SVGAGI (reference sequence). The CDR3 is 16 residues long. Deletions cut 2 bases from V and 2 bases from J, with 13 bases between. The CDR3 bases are TGTGCCAGCAGTTACGAAGTGTGGGTGACCAAAAACATTCAGTACTTC. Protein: CASSYEVWVTKNIQYF.

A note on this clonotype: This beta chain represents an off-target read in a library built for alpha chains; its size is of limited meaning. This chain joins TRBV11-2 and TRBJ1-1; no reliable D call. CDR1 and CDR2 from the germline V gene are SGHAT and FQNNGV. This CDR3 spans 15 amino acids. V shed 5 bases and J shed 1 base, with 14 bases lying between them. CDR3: CASSQRFLGNTEAFF. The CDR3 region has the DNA TGTGCCAGCAGCCAGAGATTCCTGGGGAACACTGAAGCTTTCTTT.